These 17 T cell receptor beta chains share one sample of origin, sequenced in a study of response to subunit inactivated influenza vaccine. TCRdb called the RT-PCR reads again in MiXCR, with one record for every CDR3 protein. The sample records around 250,000 distinct CDR3 sequences, over 9% being singletons. The sample consisted of non-naive T cells sorted from PBMCs, taken 14 days before vaccination. Source of these receptors: a man in his fifties who received an inactivated influenza vaccine.

This clonotype was found a few times. The chain links TRBV6-1 to TRBJ2-3; 8 bases align to TRBD2. V dropped 5 bases and J dropped 6; count of bases not matched to a gene: 13. Germline V gene sequence: CDR1 MNHNS, CDR2 SASEGT. The CDR3 totals 16 residues. The CDR3 here is CASSPSAGGLLDTQYF. The CDR3 DNA sequence: TGTGCCAGCAGTCCAAGCGCGGGGGGACTCTTGGATACGCAGTATTTT.

On this clonotype: A much larger clone differs from this one at a single base, so this may be a read error. V usage is TRBV11-1 and J usage is TRBJ2-2, with D maybe TRBD2 (6 bases). The CDR3 totals 15 residues. Germline V gene data show CDR1 as SGHAT and CDR2 as FQDESV (reference sequence). The CDR3 is CASSLGLEGTGGLFF. DNA of the CDR3: TGTGCCAGCAGCTTAGGGCTGGAGGGTACCGGGGGGCTGTTTTTT.

V and J are TRBV12-3 or TRBV12-4 and TRBJ2-2; D is tentatively TRBD1 or TRBD2 (6 bases each). The CDR3 has 16 amino acids. V lost 8 bases and J lost 5, with 21 bases in between. The CDR3 nucleotides are TGTGCCAGCTCCTTCACCCACGGGGGCTTTACCGGGGAGCTGTTTTTT. As protein: CASSFTHGGFTGELFF.

The rearrangement uses TRBV5-1 and TRBJ2-6; TRBD2 is a possible D gene (7 bases). Germline CDR1 is SGHRS and CDR2 is YFSETQ. This CDR3 contains 16 residues. Trimming removed 7 bases at V and 0 bases at J, with 14 bases between. DNA for the CDR3: TGCGCCAGCTCTAGGGGGGGCAGCTCTGGGGCCAACGTCCTGACTTTC. Its translation: CASSRGGSSGANVLTF. Using reference TRBV5-1 and TRBJ2-6 for the parts outside the CDR3, the full variable domain is KAGVTQTPRYLIKTRGQQVTLSCSPISGHRSVSWYQQTPGQGLQFLFEYFSETQRNKGNFPGRFSGRQFSNSRSEMNVSTLELGDSALYLCASSRGGSSGANVLTFGAGSRLTVL.

This clonotype has ten or more counts. The V and J genes are TRBV7-9 and TRBJ2-5; 10 bases agree with TRBD2. Germline V gives CDR1 SEHNR, CDR2 FQNEAQ (reference sequence). There are 14 residues in the CDR3. CDR3 DNA: TGTGCGTCAGGAGCGGGGGGGAGGCGAGAGACCCAGTACTTC. This codes for CASGAGGRRETQYF.

The chain uses TRBV6-1 and TRBJ2-7, with TRBD1 identical over 10 bases. The CDR3 extends over 15 amino acids. The germline V gene encodes CDR1 MNHNS and CDR2 SASEGT. J lost 3 bases, V lost 5 bases, and 7 bases had no gene match. DNA for the CDR3: TGTGCCAGCAGTAGCGGACAGGGGGGCCTCTACGAGCAGTACTTC. Its translation is CASSSGQGGLYEQYF.

This rearrangement joins TRBV10-3 to TRBJ2-5, with D perhaps being TRBD1 or TRBD2 (7 bases each). The CDR3 length is 17 residues. Between the trimmed V and J ends, which lost 3 bases and 3 bases, there was a span of 20 bases. Germline values: CDR1 ENHRY, CDR2 SYGVKD. CDR3 sequence reads: CAISEVGGGQLKETQYF. The CDR3 nucleotides are TGTGCCATCAGTGAAGTGGGAGGGGGCCAGTTAAAAGAGACCCAGTACTTC.

The table lists this clonotype with many counts. V and J are TRBV13 and TRBJ2-3; 12 bases are a match to TRBD2. V shed 1 base, J shed 11 bases, and the junction held 10 bases outside the gene matches. Germline V gene lookup returns CDR1 PRHDT and CDR2 FYEKMQ (reference sequence). The CDR3 has 16 amino acids. In DNA form, the CDR3 reads TGTGCCAGCAGCTTAGTATGGACTAGCGGGACCCCGAAGCAGTATTTT. Protein sequence: CASSLVWTSGTPKQYF.

The table lists this clonotype with a few counts. The V call is TRBV28, the J call TRBJ2-7; weak D call: TRBD1 (6 bases). V was cut by 7 bases and J by 7 bases, with 20 bases left in between. Germline loops: CDR1 MDHEN, CDR2 SYDVKM. CDR3 length: 14 amino acids. CDR3 in amino acids: CASKNLVQGQEQYF. In DNA form, the CDR3 reads TGTGCCAGCAAAAACCTGGTACAGGGCCAGGAGCAGTACTTC.

The J gene is TRBJ1-5, the V gene TRBV28; D not resolved. There are 15 residues in the CDR3. CDR1 and CDR2 from the germline V gene are MDHEN and SYDVKM. The germline V and J ends were trimmed by 3 bases and 0 bases, with 9 bases remaining between them. For the CDR3, the DNA is TGTGCCAGCAGTTTCATAGGGTATAGCAATCAGCCCCAGCATTTT. It encodes CASSFIGYSNQPQHF.

To note about this clonotype: A junction boundary mismatches the germline segment, possibly from a read error. This CDR3 is CDSSGPSGSFTDTQYF. The CDR3 bases are TGTGACAGCAGCGGGCCTAGCGGGAGCTTCACAGATACGCAGTATTTT. This rearrangement joins TRBV9 to TRBJ2-3; 10 positions agree with TRBD2. The length of the CDR3 is 16 residues. Germline V gene data show CDR1 as SGDLS and CDR2 as YYNGEE.

This clonotype was counted between two and nine times. The V and J genes are TRBV27 and TRBJ2-7; either TRBD1 or TRBD2 may supply D (6 bases each). Trimming removed 0 bases from V and 5 bases from J, with 17 bases in between. Germline V lookup: CDR1 MNHEY, CDR2 SMNVEV (reference sequence). This CDR3 contains 16 residues. Here the CDR3 reads CASSLSRGVPSDEQYF. The CDR3 nucleotides read TGTGCCAGCAGTTTATCTAGGGGGGTTCCAAGCGACGAGCAGTACTTC.

In regard to this clonotype: Mismatch with germline at one junction end may stem from a read error. The chain recombines TRBV20-1 with TRBJ2-1; no clear D gene. The CDR3 spans 10 residues. CDR1 is DFQATT and CDR2 is SNEGSKA in the germline V gene (reference sequence). The CDR3 nucleotides are TGCAGTGCTATTCACAATGTGCAGTTCTTC. It specifies CSAIHNVQFF.

In its sample, this clonotype was seen a few times. The genes are TRBV6-1 and TRBJ2-5, with 11 bases aligning to TRBD2. Losses at the gene ends were 5 bases for V and 5 bases for J; bases not matched to a gene: 7. There are 15 residues in the CDR3. From germline, CDR1 is MNHNS and CDR2 SASEGT. This CDR3 is CASSPLGTSGETQYF. The CDR3 coding sequence is TGTGCCAGCAGTCCTCTCGGGACTAGCGGCGAGACCCAGTACTTC.

There are a few counts of this clonotype. J is TRBJ2-1 and V is TRBV29-1; no reliable D call. The ends were cut back, 7 bases at V and 6 bases at J, with 13 bases in the middle. The germline CDR1 and CDR2 sequences are SQVTM and ANQGSEA. CDR3 length: 12 residues. The CDR3 bases are TGCAGCGCCGCGCCCGCCAGCAATGAGCAGTTCTTC. Residues: CSAAPASNEQFF.

This clonotype turned up a few times. The chain links TRBV19 to TRBJ2-5; D is ambiguous. V was trimmed by 3 bases and J by 1 base, leaving 6 bases between them. The CDR3 is made up of 13 amino acids. Germline CDR1 LNHDA, CDR2 SQIVND (reference sequence). Here the CDR3 reads CASSIQSQETQYF. CDR3 in DNA: TGTGCCAGTAGTATCCAGAGCCAAGAGACCCAGTACTTC.

The rearrangement links TRBV11-2 to TRBJ2-7; TRBD2 aligns across 11 bases. The CDR3 totals 15 residues. V lost 2 bases and J lost 5; bases outside the gene matches: 5. The germline V gene encodes CDR1 SGHAT and CDR2 FQNNGV. Written as DNA, the CDR3 is TGTGCCAGCAGCTTATCGCTAGCGGGGGGTAACGAGCAGTACTTC. This gives the protein CASSLSLAGGNEQYF.